This T cell receptor beta chain originates from a study of control samples from healthy donors and cancer patients. The CDR3 is 16 amino acids. Germline CDR1 and CDR2: MNHEY and SMNVEV (reference sequence). With 5 bases removed from V and 2 bases from J, the gap between germline ends came to 19 bases. The assay was immunoSEQ multiplex PCR, and TCRdb's table has in-frame clones only and misses some. The repertoire holds 100,000 to 150,000 clones, with around 96% as singletons. The chain is built from TRBV27 and TRBJ2-7, with D maybe TRBD2 (5 bases). Sequences were obtained from blood. The TCR comes from a man younger than 45 in good health. For the CDR3, the DNA is TGTGCCAGCAGTAGCGTTTTCGAAGAGGGCGCCTACGAGCAGTACTTC. Amino acids: CASSSVFEEGAYEQYF.